This TCR beta chain was found in a study of control samples from healthy donors and cancer patients (dated by TCRdb to 2018 to 2020). On this clone: It lacks a known antigen. Base quality data are lacking; no much larger clone is found one base away.

Libraries were constructed by the immunoSEQ multiplex PCR assay. TCRdb provides this immuneACCESS table in a form limited to in-frame rearrangements. Some clones are lacking; in checked studies, under half of them reflect an unresolved V gene, and why the rest are absent is not known. A total of 110,000 to 150,000 clones appear in this sample, 85% to 95% of them only once. The ten most abundant clones make up under 15% of the sample. Sequencing was carried out using blood. The sequence was obtained from a man aged 40-55 years in good health.

The DNA sequence is TGCGCCAGCAGCCCAAGGGAACCTAATGAAAAACTGTTTTTT. It is translated as CASSPREPNEKLFF. The chain was built from TRBV4-3 and TRBJ1-4; too little of a D gene remains to name it. V loses 4 bases, J loses 3 bases, and the germline ends lie 9 bases apart. The CDR3 covers 14 residues, taking in both the cysteine and the phenylalanine. Of all the DNA, just the CDR3 is kept, 42 bases in frame from base 1. CDR1 and CDR2 were assigned from the germline V gene as LGHNA and YSLEER.